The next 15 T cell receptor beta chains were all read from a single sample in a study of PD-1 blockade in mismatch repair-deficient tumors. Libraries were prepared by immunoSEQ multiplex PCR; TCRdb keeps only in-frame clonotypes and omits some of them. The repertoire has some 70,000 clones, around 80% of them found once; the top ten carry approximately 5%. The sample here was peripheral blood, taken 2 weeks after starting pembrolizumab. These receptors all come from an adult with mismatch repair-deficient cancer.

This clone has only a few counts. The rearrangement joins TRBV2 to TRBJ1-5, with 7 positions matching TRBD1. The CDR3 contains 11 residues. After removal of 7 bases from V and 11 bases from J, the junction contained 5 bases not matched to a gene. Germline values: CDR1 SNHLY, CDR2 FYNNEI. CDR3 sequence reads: CASKIQGSQHF. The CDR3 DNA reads TGTGCCAGCAAGATACAGGGGTCCCAGCATTTT.

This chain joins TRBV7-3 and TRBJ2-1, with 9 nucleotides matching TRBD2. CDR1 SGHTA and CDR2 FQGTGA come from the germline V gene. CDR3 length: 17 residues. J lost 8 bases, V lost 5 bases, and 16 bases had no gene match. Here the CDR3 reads CASSEKGGRAFNDEQFF. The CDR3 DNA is TGTGCCAGCAGCGAAAAGGGCGGGAGGGCCTTTAACGATGAGCAGTTCTTC. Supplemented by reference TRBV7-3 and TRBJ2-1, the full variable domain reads GAGVSQTPSNKVTEKGKYVELRCDPISGHTALYWYRQSLGQGPEFLIYFQGTGAADDSGLPNDRFFAVRPEGSVSTLKIQRTERGDSAVYLCASSEKGGRAFNDEQFFGPGTRLTVL.

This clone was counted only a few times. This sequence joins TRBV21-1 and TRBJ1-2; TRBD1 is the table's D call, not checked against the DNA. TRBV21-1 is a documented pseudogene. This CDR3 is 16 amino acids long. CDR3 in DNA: TGTGCCAGCAGCAAAGCGAGGACAGGGGGCAACTATGGCTACACCTTC. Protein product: CASSKARTGGNYGYTF.

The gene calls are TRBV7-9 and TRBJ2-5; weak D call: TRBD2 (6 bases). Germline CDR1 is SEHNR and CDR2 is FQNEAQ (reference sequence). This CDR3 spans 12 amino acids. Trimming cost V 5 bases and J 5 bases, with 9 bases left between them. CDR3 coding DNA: TGTGCCAGCAGCCGGGAGAGGGAGACCCAGTACTTC. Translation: CASSRERETQYF.

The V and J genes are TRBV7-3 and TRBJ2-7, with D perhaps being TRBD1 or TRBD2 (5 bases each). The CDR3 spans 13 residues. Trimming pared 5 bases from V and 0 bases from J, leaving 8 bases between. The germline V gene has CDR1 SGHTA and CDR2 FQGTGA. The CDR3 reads CASSPGPSYEQYF. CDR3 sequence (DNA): TGTGCCAGCAGCCCGGGACCCTCCTACGAGCAGTACTTC.

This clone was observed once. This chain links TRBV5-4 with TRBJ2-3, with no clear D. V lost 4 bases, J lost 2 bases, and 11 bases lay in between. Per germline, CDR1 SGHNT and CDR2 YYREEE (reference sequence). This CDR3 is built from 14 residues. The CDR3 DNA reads TGTGCCAGCAGCCCGGGCCCGGACACAGATACGCAGTATTTT. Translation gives CASSPGPDTDTQYF.

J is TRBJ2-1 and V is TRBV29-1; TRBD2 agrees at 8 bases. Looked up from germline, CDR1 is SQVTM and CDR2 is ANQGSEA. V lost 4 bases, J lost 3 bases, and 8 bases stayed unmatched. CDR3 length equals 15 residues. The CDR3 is CSVVPGRVVYNEQFF. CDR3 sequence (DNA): TGCAGCGTTGTTCCCGGGAGGGTGGTCTACAATGAGCAGTTCTTC.

CDR3 DNA sequence: TGTGCCAGCAGCTCCCTCCGAGGTGATCAGCCCCAGCATTTT. This encodes CASSSLRGDQPQHF. This rearrangement joins TRBV7-2 to TRBJ1-5; D remains unclear. The CDR3 is 14 residues long. Germline loops: CDR1 SGHTA, CDR2 FQGNSA. V shed 4 bases and J shed 5 bases, with 12 bases lying between them.

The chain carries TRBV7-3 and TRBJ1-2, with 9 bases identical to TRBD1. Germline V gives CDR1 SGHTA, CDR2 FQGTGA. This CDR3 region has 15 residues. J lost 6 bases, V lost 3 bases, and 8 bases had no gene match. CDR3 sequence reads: CASSFLGQGFDGYTF. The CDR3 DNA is TGTGCCAGCAGCTTTTTGGGACAGGGTTTCGATGGCTACACCTTC.

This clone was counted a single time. The CDR3 sequence is CASSLGVETQYF. The DNA of the CDR3 is TGTGCCAGCAGCTTGGGGGTAGAGACCCAGTACTTC. V and J are TRBV5-4 and TRBJ2-5; D unresolved. Germline CDR1 is SGHNT and CDR2 is YYREEE (reference sequence). There are 12 residues in the CDR3. V lost 0 bases to trimming and J lost 4 bases, with 4 bases between them.

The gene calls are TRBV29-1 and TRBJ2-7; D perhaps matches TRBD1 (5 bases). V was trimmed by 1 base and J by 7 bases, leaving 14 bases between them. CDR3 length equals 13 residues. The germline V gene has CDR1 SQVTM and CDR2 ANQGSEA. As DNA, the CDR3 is TGCAGCGTTGAAGGGCAGGCGCCAGGGGAGCAGTACTTC. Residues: CSVEGQAPGEQYF.

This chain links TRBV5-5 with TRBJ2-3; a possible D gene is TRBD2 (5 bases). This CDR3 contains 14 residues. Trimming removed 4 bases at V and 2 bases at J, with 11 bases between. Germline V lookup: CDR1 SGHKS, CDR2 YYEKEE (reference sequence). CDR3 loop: CASSTGLNTDTQYF. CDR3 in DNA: TGTGCCAGCAGCACTGGACTGAACACAGATACGCAGTATTTT.

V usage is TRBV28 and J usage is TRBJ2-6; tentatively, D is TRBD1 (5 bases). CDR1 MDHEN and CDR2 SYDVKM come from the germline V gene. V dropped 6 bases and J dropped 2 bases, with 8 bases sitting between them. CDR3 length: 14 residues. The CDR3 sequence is CASRGHTGANVLTF. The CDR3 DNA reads TGTGCCAGCAGGGGGCATACTGGGGCCAACGTCCTGACTTTC.

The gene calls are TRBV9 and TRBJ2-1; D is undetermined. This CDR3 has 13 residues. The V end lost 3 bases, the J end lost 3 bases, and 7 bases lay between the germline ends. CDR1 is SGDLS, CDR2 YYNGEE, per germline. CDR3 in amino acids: CASSASDYNEQFF. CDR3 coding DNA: TGTGCCAGCAGCGCGTCAGACTACAATGAGCAGTTCTTC.

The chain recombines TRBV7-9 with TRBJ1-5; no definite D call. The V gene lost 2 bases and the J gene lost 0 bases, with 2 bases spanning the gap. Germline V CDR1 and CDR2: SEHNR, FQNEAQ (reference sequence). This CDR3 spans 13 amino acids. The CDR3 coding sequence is TGTGCCAGCAGCTTACCTAGCAATCAGCCCCAGCATTTT. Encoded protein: CASSLPSNQPQHF.